This T cell receptor (beta chain) emerged from a study of memory CD4+ T cells and cytomegalovirus serostatus. Study context: Healthy Belgian adult donors included several CMV-positive and some 25 CMV-negative people. Findings and caveats of the study: About 40% of the roughly 160 known CMV-associated TCRbeta sequences appeared in CD4+ memory.

Single viable CD3+CD4+CD8-CD45RO+ cells were sorted as the memory CD4+ T cells. Serostatus was set by detecting CMV pp150, pp28, p38, p52 IgG. As processed by the authors: Out-of-frame sequences were removed, leaving about 2.2 million distinct TCRbeta sequences. This table comes from immunoSEQ multiplex PCR, and its TCRdb copy is limited to in-frame clones, with some not included. Clonal size and the V and J genes are those of that table, whereas D and trimming came from the DNA. This table has just under 65,000 clones, approximately 71% appearing once. As to this clone: Its antigen is undetermined.

V was pared by 0 bases and J by 0 bases, with 8 bases of the junction left unmatched. Per the germline V gene, CDR1 is MRHNA and CDR2 is SNTAGT. This CDR3 contains 18 residues. The source of this sequence is an adult in good health and CMV-seronegative. Sequenced material: memory CD4+ T cells from blood. The gene calls are TRBV6-4 and TRBJ2-1, with 7 bases matching TRBD2. The CDR3 is CASSDSIGASGSYNEQFF. In nucleotides, the CDR3 is TGTGCCAGCAGTGACTCGATCGGGGCTAGCGGCTCCTACAATGAGCAGTTCTTC.